The count of the clone carrying this T cell receptor (beta chain) is one. The data stem from a study of blood T cell repertoires in COVID-19. The CDR3 has 15 amino acids. Germline V gene lookup returns CDR1 SGHRS and CDR2 YFSETQ. V was clipped by 2 bases and J by 4 bases; unmatched bases: 3. Generated by immunoSEQ multiplex PCR, the TCRdb table keeps only in-frame clones and is missing some. The sample lists about 320,000 clones; 85% to 90% were seen once. Sequenced input: PBMCs or T cells enriched from blood (not recorded which). V usage is TRBV5-1 and J usage is TRBJ2-2, with 9 bases that match TRBD1. The sequence was collected from a woman younger than 30 who had recovered from COVID-19. CDR3 protein: CASSFYRGRTGELFF. The CDR3 nucleotides read TGCGCCAGCAGCTTCTACAGGGGGCGCACCGGGGAGCTGTTTTTT.